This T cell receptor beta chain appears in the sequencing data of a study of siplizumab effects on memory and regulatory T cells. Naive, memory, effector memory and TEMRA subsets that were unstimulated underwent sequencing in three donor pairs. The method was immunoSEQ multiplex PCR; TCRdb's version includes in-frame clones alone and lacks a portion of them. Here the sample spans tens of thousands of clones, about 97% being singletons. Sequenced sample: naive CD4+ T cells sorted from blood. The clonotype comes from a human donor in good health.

The CDR3 nucleotides read TGTGCCAGCAGCGTCTCGGGACAGCTCTTCTATGGCTACACCTTC. This sequence encodes CASSVSGQLFYGYTF. The V call is TRBV5-4, the J call TRBJ1-2, with 7 bases fitting TRBD1. The CDR3 has 15 residues. Germline V gives CDR1 SGHNT, CDR2 YYREEE (reference sequence). J was trimmed by 4 bases and V by 4 bases; bases with no gene match: 10.